The 32 T cell receptor beta chains given below trace back to one sample, sequenced in a study of shared T cell receptors in the human thymus. Here immunoSEQ multiplex PCR was the method, and the copy in TCRdb shows in-frame clones only, minus some. The sample includes about 500,000 clones, around 82% of them seen just once. This same sample was also taken into another study, of human thymus T cells.

Sequenced material: thymocytes. These receptors originate from a boy younger than two with a congenital heart defect.

The chain has TRBV5-4 and TRBJ2-1; no reliable D call. The ends were cut back, 6 bases at V and 9 bases at J, with 10 bases in the middle. Per the germline V gene, CDR1 is SGHNT and CDR2 is YYREEE (reference sequence). The CDR3 is 11 amino acids. CDR3 bases: TGTGCCAGCACCCTTAGAGGTGAGCAGTTCTTC. Amino acid sequence: CASTLRGEQFF.

The chain uses TRBV11-1 and TRBJ2-1, with D unclear. The germline V gene encodes CDR1 SGHAT and CDR2 FQDESV (reference sequence). This CDR3 spans 11 amino acids. V was cut by 5 bases and J by 7 bases, with 6 bases left in between. CDR3 residues: CASSHQNEQFF. CDR3 nucleotides: TGTGCCAGCAGCCACCAGAATGAGCAGTTCTTC.

This chain joins TRBV10-3 and TRBJ2-1, with 11 bases lining up with TRBD2. The V gene's germline CDR1 is ENHRY and CDR2 SYGVKD. The CDR3 loop spans 16 amino acids. V lost 8 bases to trimming and J lost 5 bases; unmatched junction nucleotides: 11. The CDR3 loop is CAIWDPLLAGDNEQFF. CDR3 bases: TGTGCCATCTGGGACCCCTTACTAGCGGGGGACAATGAGCAGTTCTTC.

The chain couples TRBV2 to TRBJ2-7; 11 nucleotides agree with TRBD2. The length of the CDR3 is 15 residues. CDR1 SNHLY and CDR2 FYNNEI come from the germline V gene. Losses at the gene ends were 7 bases for V and 4 bases for J; bases not matched to a gene: 9. The CDR3 DNA reads as TGTGCCAGCACCGCCGGGACTAGCGGAAGATACGAGCAGTACTTC. Protein product: CASTAGTSGRYEQYF. Using reference TRBV2 and TRBJ2-7 for the parts outside the CDR3, the full variable domain is EPEVTQTPSHQVTQMGQEVILRCVPISNHLYFYWYRQILGQKVEFLVSFYNNEISEKSEIFDDQFSVERPDGSNFTLKIRSTKLEDSAMYFCASTAGTSGRYEQYFGPGTRLTVT.

The chain has TRBV5-4 and TRBJ1-4; the match to TRBD1 covers 7 bases. The CDR3 covers 15 residues. The ends lost 7 bases at V and 7 bases at J; junction bases unmatched: 13. The germline V gene encodes CDR1 SGHNT and CDR2 YYREEE (reference sequence). The CDR3 nucleotides read TGTGCCAGCTCCGGACCGGGACAGCCAGGTGAAAAACTGTTTTTT. This codes for CASSGPGQPGEKLFF. Combining the CDR3 with reference TRBV5-4 and TRBJ1-4 gives the whole variable domain ETGVTQSPTHLIKTRGQQVTLRCSSQSGHNTVSWYQQALGQGPQFIFQYYREEENGRGNFPPRFSGLQFPNYSSELNVNALELDDSALYLCASSGPGQPGEKLFFGSGTQLSVL.

The rearrangement uses TRBV27 and TRBJ1-3; no definite D call. V was trimmed by 4 bases and J by 0 bases, leaving 13 bases between them. This CDR3 contains 16 residues. Germline CDR1 is MNHEY and CDR2 is SMNVEV (reference sequence). CDR3 DNA sequence: TGTGCCAGCAGTTGCACTCGGGATAACTCTGGAAACACCATATATTTT. This translates into CASSCTRDNSGNTIYF.

The CDR3 loop is CASIREETQYF. Here the CDR3 DNA reads TGTGCCAGCATTCGAGAAGAGACCCAGTACTTC. The V gene is TRBV6-5, the J gene TRBJ2-5, with no clear D. The CDR3 loop spans 11 amino acids. The ends were cut back, 7 bases at V and 3 bases at J, with 6 bases in the middle. CDR1 and CDR2 (germline): MNHEY, SVGAGI.

The chain is built from TRBV11-2 and TRBJ2-7, with 8 bases that match TRBD1. This CDR3 is 16 amino acids long. From germline, CDR1 is SGHAT and CDR2 FQNNGV. The J segment lost 0 bases and the V segment lost 1 base, leaving 5 bases of the junction unmatched. CDR3 residues: CASSLGRRGLSYEQYF. The CDR3 nucleotides read TGTGCCAGCAGCTTAGGTCGCAGGGGGCTCTCCTACGAGCAGTACTTC.

V is TRBV20-1 and J is TRBJ2-3; D not certain. Trimming removed 6 bases from V and 3 bases from J, with 7 bases in between. CDR3 length equals 11 residues. Germline V gives CDR1 DFQATT, CDR2 SNEGSKA (reference sequence). The CDR3 region has the DNA TGCAGTGCGCGAAAGACAGATACGCAGTATTTT. Protein product: CSARKTDTQYF.

The table lists this clone with a few counts. This rearrangement joins TRBV7-2 to TRBJ2-5, with 7 bases matching TRBD2. Germline V CDR1 and CDR2: SGHTA, FQGNSA. This CDR3 is built from 19 residues. J gave up 2 bases and V 2 bases, and 17 bases lay outside the gene matches. For the CDR3, the DNA is TGTGCCAGCAGCTTAACCCCTGACCCACTAGCGCGGCTACAAGAGACCCAGTACTTC. Translation gives CASSLTPDPLARLQETQYF.

This clone was counted a single time. The chain recombines TRBV25-1 with TRBJ1-5; weak D call: TRBD1 (5 bases). V was pared by 5 bases and J by 6 bases, with 20 bases between. Germline-derived CDR1 and CDR2 are MGHDK and SYGVNS. This CDR3 contains 16 residues. As DNA, the CDR3 is TGTGCCAGCAGTCCAAAGGGGAGGAGGGGCAGTCAGCCCCAGCATTTT. Protein: CASSPKGRRGSQPQHF. The variable domain in full, completed from reference TRBV25-1 and TRBJ1-5, reads EADIYQTPRYLVIGTGKKITLECSQTMGHDKMYWYQQDPGMELHLIHYSYGVNSTEKGDLSSESTVSRIRTEHFPLTLESARPSHTSQYLCASSPKGRRGSQPQHFGDGTRLSIL.

J is TRBJ2-1 and V is TRBV21-1; the table's D call TRBD2 went unverified against the DNA. TRBV21-1 is a pseudogene. CDR3 length equals 14 residues. In nucleotides, the CDR3 is TGTGCCAGCAGCAAAGGGGACTTCCCGAATGAGCAGTTCTTC. As protein: CASSKGDFPNEQFF.

The chain joins TRBV9 to TRBJ2-7; D is possibly TRBD1 (5 bases). Deletions cut 0 bases from V and 6 bases from J, with 16 bases between. The CDR3 is 15 residues long. Germline CDR1 reads SGDLS; CDR2 reads YYNGEE. CDR3 nucleotide sequence: TGTGCCAGCAGCGTAGACGAGACAGAAGGTTCCGAGCAGTACTTC. Protein sequence: CASSVDETEGSEQYF.

The J gene is TRBJ1-1, the V gene TRBV30; D is possibly TRBD1 (6 bases). Trimming stripped 5 bases from V and 1 base from J, with 20 bases between. This CDR3 has 16 residues. Looked up from germline, CDR1 is GTSNPN and CDR2 is SVGIG (reference sequence). This CDR3 is CAWRPLRNRENTEAFF. The CDR3 DNA reads as TGTGCCTGGCGGCCACTGAGGAACAGGGAGAACACTGAAGCTTTCTTT.

The chain has TRBV27 and TRBJ2-7; D remains unclear. Germline V lookup: CDR1 MNHEY, CDR2 SMNVEV (reference sequence). CDR3 length equals 17 residues. V lost 8 bases, J lost 5 bases, and 28 bases lay in between. CDR3: CASAVESCLLILNEQYF. The DNA for the CDR3 is TGTGCCAGCGCCGTTGAGAGTTGCTTACTTATTCTCAACGAGCAGTACTTC.

The rearrangement uses TRBV28 and TRBJ1-5; D gene unclear. Germline-derived CDR1 and CDR2 are MDHEN and SYDVKM. The germline V and J ends were trimmed by 6 bases and 4 bases, with 13 bases remaining between them. This CDR3 spans 14 amino acids. Here the CDR3 DNA reads TGTGCCAGCAGCCCCAGGAATCGGAATCAGCCCCAGCATTTT. This translates into CASSPRNRNQPQHF.

This sequence joins TRBV11-2 and TRBJ2-1; tentatively, D is TRBD2 (6 bases). CDR1 is SGHAT, CDR2 FQNNGV, per germline. The CDR3 is 14 amino acids. V was pared by 5 bases and J by 8 bases, with 16 bases between. Written as DNA, the CDR3 is TGTGCCAGCAGCCGCTCCGGGAGACACGATGAGCAGTTCTTC. This sequence encodes CASSRSGRHDEQFF.

This chain connects TRBV10-1 to TRBJ2-7; possible D gene TRBD2, 5 bases. The CDR3 covers 13 residues. Deletions cut 7 bases from V and 2 bases from J, with 12 bases between. CDR1 and CDR2 from the germline V gene are WNHNN and SYGVQD (reference sequence). CDR3 DNA sequence: TGCGCCAGCAAAAGGACTTACCCCTACGAGCAGTACTTC. Residues: CASKRTYPYEQYF.

This chain joins TRBV30 and TRBJ2-7; 9 bases are shared with TRBD1. The ends lost 0 bases at V and 0 bases at J; junction bases unmatched: 6. Germline V lookup: CDR1 GTSNPN, CDR2 SVGIG (reference sequence). CDR3 length: 16 residues. DNA of the CDR3: TGTGCCTGGAGTGTACTCGGACAGGGGCCCTCCTACGAGCAGTACTTC. It codes for CAWSVLGQGPSYEQYF.

V and J are TRBV18 and TRBJ1-3, with TRBD1 matching over 8 bases. V was pared by 4 bases and J by 0 bases, with 5 bases of the junction left unmatched. The CDR3 is made up of 16 amino acids. The germline V gene has CDR1 KGHSH and CDR2 LQKENI. This CDR3 is CASSRRGLLSGNTIYF. The CDR3 DNA reads TGTGCCAGCTCACGCAGGGGGCTCCTCTCTGGAAACACCATATATTTT.

V usage is TRBV6-4 and J usage is TRBJ2-7; the match to TRBD2 covers 13 bases. Per the germline V gene, CDR1 is MRHNA and CDR2 is SNTAGT. The CDR3 is made up of 15 amino acids. Trimming removed 6 bases from V and 3 bases from J; junction bases left unmatched: 5. For the CDR3, the DNA is TGTGCCAGCAGCCAGGGGACTAGCGGGGTCTACGAGCAGTACTTC. It translates to CASSQGTSGVYEQYF.

The count of this clone is one. V and J are TRBV4-1 and TRBJ2-2, with 7 positions matching TRBD2. Germline lookup yields CDR1 MGHRA and CDR2 YSYEKL. CDR3 length: 16 amino acids. Trimming took 5 bases from V and 2 from J; bases not matched to a gene: 8. This CDR3 is CASSLRGSTNTGELFF. The CDR3 DNA follows: TGCGCCAGCAGCTTACGCGGGAGTACTAACACCGGGGAGCTGTTTTTT.

The table lists this clone with a count of one. J is TRBJ2-3 and V is TRBV5-1; 13 nucleotides agree with TRBD2. The CDR3 contains 17 residues. Germline V CDR1 and CDR2: SGHRS, YFSETQ. The J segment lost 6 bases and the V segment lost 4 bases, leaving 11 bases of the junction unmatched. CDR3 DNA: TGCGCCAGCAGCCCGGGACTAGCGGGACCGCTATCTGATACGCAGTATTTT. Residues: CASSPGLAGPLSDTQYF.

The chain joins TRBV30 to TRBJ2-1; TRBD2 matches 8 bases. The ends lost 4 bases at V and 1 base at J; junction bases unmatched: 3. There are 14 residues in the CDR3. Germline V gene data show CDR1 as GTSNPN and CDR2 as SVGIG (reference sequence). The CDR3 reads CAWISGKSYNEQFF. Here the CDR3 DNA reads TGTGCCTGGATTAGCGGGAAATCCTACAATGAGCAGTTCTTC.

The rearrangement links TRBV18 to TRBJ2-5, with a tentative D call TRBD1 (7 bases). Germline CDR1 KGHSH, CDR2 LQKENI. V lost 3 bases and J 5 bases, leaving 16 bases between the germline ends. This CDR3 contains 15 residues. The CDR3 DNA follows: TGTGCCAGCTCACCCCAGGGGGGTGAGAGGGAGACCCAGTACTTC. Translation gives CASSPQGGERETQYF. Together with reference TRBV18 and TRBJ2-5, the CDR3 gives the full variable domain: NAGVMQNPRHLVRRRGQEARLRCSPMKGHSHVYWYRQLPEEGLKFMVYLQKENIIDESGMPKERFSAEFPKEGPSILRIQQVVRGDSAAYFCASSPQGGERETQYFGPGTRLLVL.

The V call is TRBV4-1, the J call TRBJ2-7; 9 bases fit TRBD1. This CDR3 is built from 15 residues. Germline lookup yields CDR1 MGHRA and CDR2 YSYEKL. V was clipped by 2 bases and J by 5 bases; unmatched bases: 7. The CDR3 DNA is TGCGCCAGCAGCCAACCGGGACAGGGCAAGGACGAGCAGTACTTC. This translates into CASSQPGQGKDEQYF.

The V and J genes are TRBV4-1 and TRBJ1-5, with 7 bases that match TRBD1. There are 16 residues in the CDR3. Looked up from germline, CDR1 is MGHRA and CDR2 is YSYEKL. Unmatched junction bases numbered 7, after V lost 0 bases and J lost 5 bases. DNA for the CDR3: TGCGCCAGCAGCCAAGAGAATACAGGGGATTATCAGCCCCAGCATTTT. Translation gives CASSQENTGDYQPQHF.

The sample holds a few counts of this clone. The chain joins TRBV29-1 to TRBJ1-2, with D unclear. The CDR3 has 12 amino acids. The V and J ends lost 4 bases and 0 bases respectively, with 6 bases between them. CDR1 SQVTM and CDR2 ANQGSEA come from the germline V gene. The DNA of the CDR3 is TGCAGCGTTGTCCCCACTAACTATGGCTACACCTTC. Its translation is CSVVPTNYGYTF.

The CDR3 is CASSPGPGAEAFF. The CDR3 DNA reads as TGTGCCAGCAGTCCCGGCCCCGGAGCTGAAGCTTTCTTT. The chain couples TRBV6-6 to TRBJ1-1; no clear D gene. Germline V gives CDR1 MNHNY, CDR2 SVGAGI (reference sequence). This CDR3 region has 13 residues. Trimming stripped 5 bases from V and 6 bases from J, with 13 bases between.

The chain joins TRBV25-1 to TRBJ1-2; TRBD1 might be the D (5 bases). V lost 8 bases, J lost 2 bases, and 21 bases lay in between. The CDR3 runs 16 residues. CDR1 MGHDK and CDR2 SYGVNS come from the germline V gene. The CDR3 here is CASRAPGLLWNYGYTF. DNA of the CDR3: TGTGCCAGCCGTGCTCCGGGACTGCTCTGGAACTATGGCTACACCTTC.

V is TRBV2 and J is TRBJ1-5, with 9 bases that match TRBD1. Germline lookup yields CDR1 SNHLY and CDR2 FYNNEI. After removal of 5 bases from V and 3 bases from J, the junction contained 8 bases not matched to a gene. The CDR3 has 16 amino acids. The CDR3 spells CASSPGQGPNNQPQHF. The CDR3 DNA reads as TGTGCCAGCAGTCCGGGACAGGGCCCCAACAATCAGCCCCAGCATTTT.

The DNA of the CDR3 is TGTGCCTGGAGGGCTAGCGAGCGAAGCTCCTACAATGAGCAGTTCTTC. This encodes CAWRASERSSYNEQFF. V gene TRBV30 combines with J gene TRBJ2-1; a weak D match, TRBD2 (6 bases). Germline CDR1 reads GTSNPN; CDR2 reads SVGIG (reference sequence). The CDR3 extends over 16 amino acids. The ends were cut back, 3 bases at V and 0 bases at J, with 15 bases in the middle.